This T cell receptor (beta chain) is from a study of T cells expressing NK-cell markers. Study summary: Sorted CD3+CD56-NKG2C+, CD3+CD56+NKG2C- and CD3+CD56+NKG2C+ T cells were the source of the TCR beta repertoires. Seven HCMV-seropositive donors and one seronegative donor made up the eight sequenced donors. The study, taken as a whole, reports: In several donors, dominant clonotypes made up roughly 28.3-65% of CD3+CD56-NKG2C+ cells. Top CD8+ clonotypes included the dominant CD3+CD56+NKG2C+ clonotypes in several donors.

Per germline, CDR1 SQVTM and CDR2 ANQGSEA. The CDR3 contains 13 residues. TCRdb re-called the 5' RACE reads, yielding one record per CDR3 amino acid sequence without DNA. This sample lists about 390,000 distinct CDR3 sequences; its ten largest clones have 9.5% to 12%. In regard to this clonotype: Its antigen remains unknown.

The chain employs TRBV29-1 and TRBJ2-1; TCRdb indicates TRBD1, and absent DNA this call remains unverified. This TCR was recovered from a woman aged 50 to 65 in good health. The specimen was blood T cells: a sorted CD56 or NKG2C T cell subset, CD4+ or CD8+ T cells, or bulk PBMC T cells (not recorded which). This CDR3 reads CSAPGRVYNEQFF.